One sample yielded the 3 T cell receptor beta chains listed below, sequenced in a study of control samples from healthy donors and cancer patients. Produced via immunoSEQ multiplex PCR; TCRdb's table is partial and in-frame only. The table shows 150,000 or so clones, with roughly 90% occurring only once. The sample comprised blood. These receptors all stem from a woman in her 30s in good health.

The rearrangement uses TRBV5-1 and TRBJ2-3, with D unresolved. The CDR3 loop spans 15 amino acids. Germline CDR1 and CDR2: SGHRS and YFSETQ. V was cut by 1 base and J by 4 bases, with 13 bases left in between. The CDR3 sequence: CASSLPSVPPDTQYF. The DNA of the CDR3 is TGCGCCAGCAGCTTGCCGTCAGTGCCTCCAGATACGCAGTATTTT.

The chain links TRBV28 to TRBJ1-5; D is perhaps TRBD1 (5 bases). The V end lost 3 bases, the J end lost 2 bases, and 14 bases lay between the germline ends. The CDR3 consists of 16 residues. The germline V gene has CDR1 MDHEN and CDR2 SYDVKM. CDR3 DNA sequence: TGTGCCAGCAGTTTGTCCCCAGGGAGAGGCAATCAGCCCCAGCATTTT. Translation gives CASSLSPGRGNQPQHF.

This sequence joins TRBV6-5 and TRBJ2-7, with D unresolved. V gave up 0 bases and J gave up 3 bases, with 9 bases separating them. Germline assignment: CDR1 MNHEY and CDR2 SVGAGI. CDR3 length equals 14 residues. The CDR3 nucleotides read TGTGCCAGCAGTTACTCCACCAAGAACTACGAGCAGTACTTC. Translated: CASSYSTKNYEQYF.